Shown below are 18 T cell receptor beta chains from a single sample sequenced in a study of beta chain features in type 1 diabetes. Reverse transcribing all isolated RNA meant expressed TCRB transcripts were sequenced. Sequencing used immunoSEQ multiplex PCR; TCRdb keeps in-frame clones, though not all of them. This sample has some 160,000 clones, with less than 9.5% found just once. Source material: central memory CD4+ T cells from blood. The receptors come from a woman between 18 and 29 years old in good health.

In its sample, this clone was seen a few times. V gene TRBV7-3 combines with J gene TRBJ2-2, with 9 bases fitting TRBD2. The germline gives CDR1 SGHTA, CDR2 FQGTGA. J gave up 3 bases and V 5 bases, and 4 bases lay outside the gene matches. This CDR3 has 15 amino acids. The CDR3 loop is CASSDAGGHTGELFF. As DNA, the CDR3 is TGTGCCAGCAGCGACGCGGGGGGGCACACCGGGGAGCTGTTTTTT.

This clone was observed a handful of times. The gene calls are TRBV27 and TRBJ2-5, with D perhaps TRBD2 (5 bases). The length of the CDR3 is 14 residues. CDR1 and CDR2 from the germline V gene are MNHEY and SMNVEV (reference sequence). Trimming took off 5 bases at V and 5 bases at J, with 15 bases between the two ends. The CDR3 region is CASSVGSRMETQYF. CDR3 coding DNA: TGTGCCAGCAGTGTAGGGAGTCGCATGGAGACCCAGTACTTC.

V and J are TRBV19 and TRBJ2-7; D might be TRBD2 (5 bases). Germline V lookup: CDR1 LNHDA, CDR2 SQIVND (reference sequence). The CDR3 has 12 residues. The V end lost 5 bases, the J end lost 4 bases, and 9 bases lay between the germline ends. The CDR3 DNA reads as TGTGCCAGTAGTCAGGACTCGTACGAGCAGTACTTC. Translation gives CASSQDSYEQYF.

This clone was observed a few times. The chain joins TRBV6-5 to TRBJ2-5, with 11 bases aligning to TRBD1. Germline trimming cut 0 bases from V and 6 bases from J; bases unmatched to any gene: 3. The V gene's germline CDR1 is MNHEY and CDR2 SVGAGI. This CDR3 is built from 15 residues. For the CDR3, the DNA is TGTGCCAGCAGTTACTCGGGGACAGGGGGAAAGACCCAGTACTTC. This gives the protein CASSYSGTGGKTQYF.

The V gene is TRBV29-1, the J gene TRBJ2-5, with D possibly TRBD2 on 5 matching bases. V lost 4 bases, J lost 0 bases, and 15 bases lay in between. This CDR3 is 15 amino acids long. The V gene's germline CDR1 is SQVTM and CDR2 ANQGSEA. CDR3 nucleotides: TGCAGCGTTGTTGGATCTGGCGGGTACCAAGAGACCCAGTACTTC. Translation: CSVVGSGGYQETQYF.

This clone was seen a handful of times. The chain is built from TRBV14 and TRBJ2-2; TRBD2 is a possible D gene (6 bases). From germline, CDR1 is SGHDN and CDR2 FVKESK. The CDR3 extends over 14 amino acids. V was cut by 4 bases and J by 4 bases, with 10 bases left in between. This CDR3 is CASSLAATTGELFF. Written as DNA, the CDR3 is TGTGCCAGCAGCCTAGCGGCAACCACCGGGGAGCTGTTTTTT.

In its sample, this clone was seen a few times. This chain joins TRBV7-3 and TRBJ1-5; D ambiguous. Trimming removed 5 bases from V and 14 bases from J, with 16 bases in between. Per the germline V gene, CDR1 is SGHTA and CDR2 is FQGTGA. The CDR3 contains 12 residues. The DNA of the CDR3 is TGTGCCAGCAGCGCGGGGTCCCGCCTCAAGCATTTT. Residues: CASSAGSRLKHF.

This clone was recorded once. The chain has TRBV27 and TRBJ1-1; 10 bases align to TRBD1. This CDR3 comprises 15 residues. The ends lost 3 bases at V and 7 bases at J; junction bases unmatched: 8. The germline V gene encodes CDR1 MNHEY and CDR2 SMNVEV (reference sequence). DNA of the CDR3: TGTGCCAGCAGTTTCCGGGACAGGGGCTATAGTGAAGCTTTCTTT. Translated, it gives CASSFRDRGYSEAFF.

This clone appeared a few times. V is TRBV13 and J is TRBJ2-1; the match to TRBD2 covers 12 bases. The CDR3 loop spans 16 amino acids. The trim removed 5 bases at V and 6 bases at J, leaving 8 bases unmatched. Germline V gene lookup returns CDR1 PRHDT and CDR2 FYEKMQ (reference sequence). The CDR3 DNA follows: TGTGCCAGCAGCCGGCGACTAGCGGGAGCCCCCAATGAGCAGTTCTTC. Its protein is CASSRRLAGAPNEQFF.

The chain carries TRBV5-4 and TRBJ1-1, with D possibly matching TRBD1 (6 bases). V was trimmed by 4 bases and J by 3 bases, leaving 16 bases between them. From germline, CDR1 is SGHNT and CDR2 YYREEE (reference sequence). The CDR3 runs 15 residues. CDR3 residues: CASSDPVGGDTEAFF. CDR3 coding DNA: TGTGCCAGCAGCGACCCTGTAGGGGGGGACACTGAAGCTTTCTTT.

In this sample, this clone turned up a few times. This chain joins TRBV5-1 and TRBJ1-4; D gene unclear. CDR3 length equals 15 residues. Germline V gene lookup returns CDR1 SGHRS and CDR2 YFSETQ. Trimming removed 4 bases at V and 0 bases at J, with 10 bases between. For the CDR3, the DNA is TGCGCCAGCAGCGCCACCGGGGCAACTAATGAAAAACTGTTTTTT. Residues: CASSATGATNEKLFF.

Only a few counts were recorded for this clone. J is TRBJ2-7 and V is TRBV4-2, with a tentative D call TRBD2 (7 bases). Trimming pared 8 bases from V and 3 bases from J, leaving 17 bases between. Germline V gene lookup returns CDR1 LGHNA and CDR2 YNFKEQ. This CDR3 is 14 amino acids long. The CDR3 spells CASASTGGIYEQYF. The CDR3 DNA reads TGTGCCAGCGCGTCCACGGGGGGCATCTACGAGCAGTACTTC.

This clone was observed a few times. The chain links TRBV30 to TRBJ1-1; D possibly corresponds to TRBD1 (6 bases). This CDR3 region has 13 residues. V shed 3 bases and J shed 5 bases, with 13 bases lying between them. Germline CDR1 and CDR2: GTSNPN and SVGIG (reference sequence). CDR3 coding DNA: TGTGCCTGGAGGGATTGGGGGCCTACTGAAGCTTTCTTT. The encoded protein is CAWRDWGPTEAFF. The whole variable domain, remainder taken from reference TRBV30 and TRBJ1-1, is SQTIHQWPATLVQPVGSPLSLECTVEGTSNPNLYWYRQAAGRGLQLLFYSVGIGQISSEVPQNLSASRPQDRQFILSSKKLLLSDSGFYLCAWRDWGPTEAFFGQGTRLTVV.

This rearrangement joins TRBV12-5 to TRBJ1-2; 9 bases map to TRBD1. The CDR3 is 14 amino acids. V shed 3 bases, J shed 8 bases, and the junction held 7 bases outside the gene matches. Germline CDR1 reads LGHNT; CDR2 reads FRNRAP. The CDR3 bases are TGTGCTAGTGGTTTCCCGAACGGACAGGGGGGCTACACCTTC. Amino acid sequence: CASGFPNGQGGYTF.

This clone has a handful of counts. This chain uses TRBV7-9 with TRBJ2-1; maybe TRBD2 (6 bases). Trimming pared 1 base from V and 2 bases from J, leaving 12 bases between. The CDR3 spans 16 residues. CDR1 is SEHNR, CDR2 FQNEAQ, per germline (reference sequence). As DNA, the CDR3 is TGTGCCAGCAGCTTAGATCGGGCTAGCGCCTACAATGAGCAGTTCTTC. It encodes CASSLDRASAYNEQFF.

This clone was observed a handful of times. The chain is built from TRBV5-4 and TRBJ2-6; possible D gene TRBD1, 5 bases. The CDR3 extends over 15 amino acids. V was clipped by 4 bases and J by 4 bases, with 12 bases between them. The germline V gene has CDR1 SGHNT and CDR2 YYREEE (reference sequence). Here the CDR3 DNA reads TGTGCCAGCAGCCCCTTGACAGCCGGGGCCAACGTCCTGACTTTC. Protein product: CASSPLTAGANVLTF.

The rearrangement uses TRBV5-1 and TRBJ1-5; tentatively, D is TRBD1 (6 bases). CDR3 size: 13 residues. V lost 4 bases to trimming and J lost 4 bases, with 9 bases between them. The V gene's germline CDR1 is SGHRS and CDR2 YFSETQ. The CDR3 region is CASSRGANQPQHF. CDR3 sequence (DNA): TGCGCCAGCAGCCGGGGGGCTAATCAGCCCCAGCATTTT. The whole variable domain, remainder taken from reference TRBV5-1 and TRBJ1-5, is KAGVTQTPRYLIKTRGQQVTLSCSPISGHRSVSWYQQTPGQGLQFLFEYFSETQRNKGNFPGRFSGRQFSNSRSEMNVSTLELGDSALYLCASSRGANQPQHFGDGTRLSIL.

This clone has more than one count but fewer than ten. This chain uses TRBV4-1 with TRBJ1-2; no firm D call. The CDR3 has 14 amino acids. The germline V and J ends were trimmed by 1 base and 4 bases, with 10 bases remaining between them. Germline values: CDR1 MGHRA, CDR2 YSYEKL. CDR3 coding DNA: TGCGCCAGCAGCCAAGGTAAAGGAGGCTATGGCTACACCTTC. Protein: CASSQGKGGYGYTF.